One and the same sample provided the 18 T cell receptor beta chains below, sequenced in a study of radiation and T cells in renal cell carcinoma. Time point: baseline pretreatment blood. Sample treatment: 15 Gy SBRT to primary tumor, nephrectomy 4 weeks later. Clones were read by immunoSEQ multiplex PCR, and TCRdb kept only the in-frame ones, dropping some. The sample yields some 95,000 clones, around nine tenths seen once. Sequencing was performed on blood, taken from a patient whose treatment included radiotherapy and nephrectomy. These receptors came from a man aged 50 to 60 with renal cell carcinoma.

The chain carries TRBV5-4 and TRBJ1-6; D is undetermined. V dropped 4 bases and J dropped 10 bases, with 12 bases sitting between them. The CDR3 covers 13 residues. Germline lookup yields CDR1 SGHNT and CDR2 YYREEE (reference sequence). In DNA, the CDR3 is TGTGCCAGCAGCCCAGGATCCGCCTCACCCCTCCACTTT. Translated, it gives CASSPGSASPLHF.

This clone came up once. The chain links TRBV5-6 to TRBJ1-2; the D is unclear. V shed 6 bases and J shed 4 bases, with 19 bases lying between them. Germline-derived CDR1 and CDR2 are SGHDT and YYEEEE. This CDR3 has 15 amino acids. For the CDR3, the DNA is TGTGCCAGCACCGTATGGCAGCTTTTACCCTATGGCTACACCTTC. Residues: CASTVWQLLPYGYTF.

The CDR3: CASSQPTYIWGQETQYF. The CDR3 region has the DNA TGTGCCAGCAGCCAACCTACTTATATTTGGGGCCAAGAGACCCAGTACTTC. The chain links TRBV14 to TRBJ2-5; D gene uncertain. V shed 2 bases and J shed 1 base, with 17 bases lying between them. There are 17 residues in the CDR3. Germline CDR1 and CDR2: SGHDN and FVKESK.

The J gene is TRBJ1-4, the V gene TRBV15, with 7 bases that match TRBD1. The J segment lost 7 bases and the V segment lost 0 bases, leaving 8 bases of the junction unmatched. The CDR3 loop spans 16 amino acids. Looked up from germline, CDR1 is LNHNV and CDR2 is YYDKDF (reference sequence). The CDR3 is CATSRDIGGYVEKLFF. CDR3 DNA sequence: TGTGCCACCAGCAGAGATATAGGGGGCTACGTTGAAAAACTGTTTTTT.

The V and J genes are TRBV27 and TRBJ2-1; 7 positions match TRBD2. V was clipped by 2 bases and J by 13 bases; unmatched bases: 5. The CDR3 is 12 residues long. Looked up from germline, CDR1 is MNHEY and CDR2 is SMNVEV (reference sequence). DNA for the CDR3: TGTGCCAGCAGTTTACTCGGCGGGAGTCAGTTCTTC. It encodes CASSLLGGSQFF.

This clone has a handful of counts. V gene TRBV28 combines with J gene TRBJ1-4; D is uncertain. V was pared by 7 bases and J by 2 bases, with 8 bases between. Germline-derived CDR1 and CDR2 are MDHEN and SYDVKM. CDR3 length: 13 residues. The CDR3 spells CASTLSTNEKLFF. In nucleotides, the CDR3 is TGTGCCAGCACCCTGTCGACTAATGAAAAACTGTTTTTT.

This chain connects TRBV7-9 to TRBJ2-3; 11 nucleotides align to TRBD2. V lost 0 bases to trimming and J lost 5 bases; unmatched junction nucleotides: 4. This CDR3 is 16 amino acids long. The germline gives CDR1 SEHNR, CDR2 FQNEAQ (reference sequence). The CDR3 sequence is CASSLALAGGLDTQYF. The CDR3 DNA reads TGTGCCAGCAGCTTAGCTCTAGCGGGGGGACTAGATACGCAGTATTTT.

This chain links TRBV19 with TRBJ2-5, with D unresolved. Germline CDR1 and CDR2: LNHDA and SQIVND (reference sequence). The CDR3 covers 14 residues. Trimming removed 0 bases at V and 5 bases at J, with 10 bases between. As DNA, the CDR3 is TGTGCCAGTAGTATAGATTGGAGTGGGGAGACCCAGTACTTC. It translates to CASSIDWSGETQYF.

The chain recombines TRBV10-3 with TRBJ2-2; D call uncertain. Germline CDR1 reads ENHRY; CDR2 reads SYGVKD. The V end was cut by 10 bases, the J end by 5 bases, with 11 bases between. The CDR3 length is 12 residues. The CDR3 DNA reads TGTGCCACCTTGGCTTATACCGGGGAGCTGTTTTTT. Amino acid sequence: CATLAYTGELFF.

The chain couples TRBV6-1 to TRBJ1-5; D is uncertain. Germline V CDR1 and CDR2: MNHNS, SASEGT. This CDR3 region has 14 residues. V shed 3 bases and J shed 5 bases, with 11 bases lying between them. This CDR3 is CASSDSAEYQPQHF. DNA for the CDR3: TGTGCCAGCAGTGATTCGGCAGAATATCAGCCCCAGCATTTT.

This chain uses TRBV7-2 with TRBJ2-7; D remains ambiguous. Trimming left V 5 bases short and J 4 bases short, with 9 bases between. This CDR3 has 12 residues. Looked up from germline, CDR1 is SGHTA and CDR2 is FQGNSA. Here the CDR3 DNA reads TGTGCCAGCAGCCAGAGCTCATACGAGCAGTACTTC. Its protein is CASSQSSYEQYF.

The chain carries TRBV20-1 and TRBJ2-7; D is uncertain. The V and J ends lost 6 bases and 6 bases respectively, with 12 bases between them. CDR1 is DFQATT and CDR2 is SNEGSKA in the germline V gene (reference sequence). The CDR3 has 11 residues. CDR3 in DNA: TGCAGTGCGACGCCTTGGCGCGAGCAGTACTTC. Translated: CSATPWREQYF.

This clone has a single count. The chain has TRBV19 and TRBJ2-7; 8 bases are shared with TRBD2. J lost 2 bases, V lost 0 bases, and 12 bases had no gene match. The CDR3 extends over 18 amino acids. Germline CDR1 is LNHDA and CDR2 is SQIVND (reference sequence). As DNA, the CDR3 is TGTGCCAGTAGTATAGATCTGGAATCCGGGACTAGGACCTACGAGCAGTACTTC. It encodes CASSIDLESGTRTYEQYF.

The gene calls are TRBV6-5 and TRBJ1-1; 7 positions match TRBD1. The trim removed 9 bases at V and 2 bases at J, leaving 12 bases unmatched. The CDR3 loop spans 15 amino acids. CDR1 and CDR2 from the germline V gene are MNHEY and SVGAGI. This chain's CDR3 is CARRWGTGVNTEAFF. The DNA for the CDR3 is TGTGCCAGACGCTGGGGAACAGGGGTAAACACTGAAGCTTTCTTT.

The chain joins TRBV18 to TRBJ2-7; 10 nucleotides match TRBD1. Trimming at V came to 5 bases and at J to 2 bases, leaving 6 bases not matched to a gene. This CDR3 contains 15 residues. CDR1 KGHSH and CDR2 LQKENI come from the germline V gene. The CDR3 DNA reads TGTGCCAGCTCAGTCGGACAGGGGGGGACCTACGAGCAGTACTTC. It yields the protein CASSVGQGGTYEQYF.

This chain connects TRBV7-9 to TRBJ2-5; 8 positions agree with TRBD2. CDR1 is SEHNR, CDR2 FQNEAQ, per germline (reference sequence). V was clipped by 3 bases and J by 5 bases; unmatched bases: 2. There are 13 residues in the CDR3. CDR3 DNA: TGTGCCAGCAGCTTTAGCGGGATCGAGACCCAGTACTTC. Residues: CASSFSGIETQYF.

This chain links TRBV13 with TRBJ1-6; 11 nucleotides agree with TRBD1. With 1 base clipped from V and 10 bases from J, the junction kept 9 bases outside the gene matches. The V gene's germline CDR1 is PRHDT and CDR2 FYEKMQ (reference sequence). The CDR3 totals 17 residues. The CDR3 region has the DNA TGTGCCAGCAGCTTAGTTGGGACAGGGGGAGAAAGCTCACCCCTCCACTTT. Residues: CASSLVGTGGESSPLHF.

This rearrangement joins TRBV5-1 to TRBJ2-5, with 14 bases matching TRBD2. Germline values: CDR1 SGHRS, CDR2 YFSETQ. V trimming: 3 bases; J trimming: 0 bases; junction bases outside the gene matches: 1. CDR3 size: 16 residues. The CDR3 loop is CASSSGLAGDQETQYF. The CDR3, as DNA: TGCGCCAGCAGCTCGGGACTAGCGGGGGACCAAGAGACCCAGTACTTC.